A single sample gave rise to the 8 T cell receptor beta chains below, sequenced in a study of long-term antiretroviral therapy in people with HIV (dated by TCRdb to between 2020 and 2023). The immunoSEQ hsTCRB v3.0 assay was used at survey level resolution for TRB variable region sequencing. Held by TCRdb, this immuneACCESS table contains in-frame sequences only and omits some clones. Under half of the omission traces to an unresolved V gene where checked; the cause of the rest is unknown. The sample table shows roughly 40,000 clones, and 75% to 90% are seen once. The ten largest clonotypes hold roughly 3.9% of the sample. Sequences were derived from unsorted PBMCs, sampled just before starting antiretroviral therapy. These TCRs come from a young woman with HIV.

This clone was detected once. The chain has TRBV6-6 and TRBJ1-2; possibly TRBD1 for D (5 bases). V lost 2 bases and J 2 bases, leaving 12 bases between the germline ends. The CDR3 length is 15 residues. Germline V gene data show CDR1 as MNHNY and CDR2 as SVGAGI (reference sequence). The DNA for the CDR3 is TGTGCCAGCAGTTACGTTGGGGGACCGAACTATGGCTACACCTTC. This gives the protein CASSYVGGPNYGYTF.

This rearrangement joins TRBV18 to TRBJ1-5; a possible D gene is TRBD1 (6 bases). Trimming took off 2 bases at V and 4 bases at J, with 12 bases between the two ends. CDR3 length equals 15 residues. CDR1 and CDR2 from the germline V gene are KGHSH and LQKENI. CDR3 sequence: CASSPGGLQNQPQHF. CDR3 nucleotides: TGTGCCAGCTCACCAGGGGGGCTGCAAAATCAGCCCCAGCATTTT.

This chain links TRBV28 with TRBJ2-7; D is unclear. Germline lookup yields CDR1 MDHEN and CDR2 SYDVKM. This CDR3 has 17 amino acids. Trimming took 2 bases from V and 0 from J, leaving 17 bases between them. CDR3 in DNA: TGTGCCAGCAGTTTAGGATCGCGAGGTCCGAGCTCCTACGAGCAGTACTTC. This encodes CASSLGSRGPSSYEQYF.

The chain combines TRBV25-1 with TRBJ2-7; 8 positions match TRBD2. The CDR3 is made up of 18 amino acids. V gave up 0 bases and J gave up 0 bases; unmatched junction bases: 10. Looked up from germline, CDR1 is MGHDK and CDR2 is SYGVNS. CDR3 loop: CASSEYPPLADSSYEQYF. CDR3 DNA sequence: TGTGCCAGCAGTGAATACCCCCCACTAGCGGATTCCTCCTACGAGCAGTACTTC.

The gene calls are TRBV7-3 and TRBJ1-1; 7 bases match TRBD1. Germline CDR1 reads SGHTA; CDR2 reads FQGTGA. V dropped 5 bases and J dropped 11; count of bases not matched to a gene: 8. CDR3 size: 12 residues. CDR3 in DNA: TGTGCCAGCAGCCCACGACAGGGCTTGGCTTTCTTT. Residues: CASSPRQGLAFF.

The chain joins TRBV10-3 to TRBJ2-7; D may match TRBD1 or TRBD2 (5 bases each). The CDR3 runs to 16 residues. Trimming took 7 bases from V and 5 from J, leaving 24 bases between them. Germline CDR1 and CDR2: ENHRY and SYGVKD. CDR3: CAIIVGAGTEAHEQYF. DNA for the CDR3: TGTGCCATCATAGTCGGCGCAGGGACGGAAGCGCACGAGCAGTACTTC.

The CDR3 bases are TGTGCCAGCAGCGTAGGAGACAGGGTAAATCAGCCCCAGCATTTT. Its translation: CASSVGDRVNQPQHF. V usage is TRBV9 and J usage is TRBJ1-5; TRBD1 matches 7 bases. The CDR3 length is 15 residues. The V segment lost 0 bases and the J segment 4 bases; nucleotides outside the gene matches: 4. Per germline, CDR1 SGDLS and CDR2 YYNGEE.

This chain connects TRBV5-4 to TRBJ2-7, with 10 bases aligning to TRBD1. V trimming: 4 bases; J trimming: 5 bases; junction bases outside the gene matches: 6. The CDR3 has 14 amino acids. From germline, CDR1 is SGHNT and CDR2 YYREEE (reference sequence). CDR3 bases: TGTGCCAGCAGCCGCCGGGACAGGGGCCACGAGCAGTACTTC. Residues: CASSRRDRGHEQYF.